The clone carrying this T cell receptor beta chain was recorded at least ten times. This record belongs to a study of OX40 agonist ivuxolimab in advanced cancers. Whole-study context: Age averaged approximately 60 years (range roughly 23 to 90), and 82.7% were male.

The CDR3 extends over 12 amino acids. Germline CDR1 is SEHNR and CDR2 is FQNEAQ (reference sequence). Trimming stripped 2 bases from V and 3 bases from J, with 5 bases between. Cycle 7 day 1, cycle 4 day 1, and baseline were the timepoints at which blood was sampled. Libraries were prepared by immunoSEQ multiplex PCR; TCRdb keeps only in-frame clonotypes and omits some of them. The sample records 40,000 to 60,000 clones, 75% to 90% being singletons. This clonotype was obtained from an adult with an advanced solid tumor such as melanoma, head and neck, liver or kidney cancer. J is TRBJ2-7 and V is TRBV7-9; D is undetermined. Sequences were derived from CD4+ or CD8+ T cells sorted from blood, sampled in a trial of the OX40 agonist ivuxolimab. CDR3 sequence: CASSLSGYEQYF. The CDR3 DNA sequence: TGTGCCAGCAGCTTATCTGGCTACGAGCAGTACTTC.